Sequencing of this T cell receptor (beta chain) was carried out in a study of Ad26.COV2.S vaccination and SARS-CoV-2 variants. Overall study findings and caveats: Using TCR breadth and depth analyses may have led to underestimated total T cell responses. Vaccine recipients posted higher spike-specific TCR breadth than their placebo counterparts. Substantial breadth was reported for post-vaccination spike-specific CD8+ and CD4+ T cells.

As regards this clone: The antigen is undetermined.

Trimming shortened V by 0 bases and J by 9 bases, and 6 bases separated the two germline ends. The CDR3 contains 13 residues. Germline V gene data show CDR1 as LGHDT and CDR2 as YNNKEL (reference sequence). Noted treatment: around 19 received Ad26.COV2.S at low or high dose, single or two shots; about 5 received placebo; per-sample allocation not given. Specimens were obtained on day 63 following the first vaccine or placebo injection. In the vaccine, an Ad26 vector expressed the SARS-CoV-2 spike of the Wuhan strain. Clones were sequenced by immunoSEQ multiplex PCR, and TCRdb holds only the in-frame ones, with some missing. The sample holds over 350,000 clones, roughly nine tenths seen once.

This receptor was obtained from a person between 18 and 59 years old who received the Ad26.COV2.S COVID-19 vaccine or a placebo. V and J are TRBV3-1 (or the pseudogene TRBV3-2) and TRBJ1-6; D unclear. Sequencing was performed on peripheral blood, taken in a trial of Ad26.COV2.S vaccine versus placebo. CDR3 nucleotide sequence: TGTGCCAGCAGCCAAGATACCCGTTCACCCCTCCACTTT. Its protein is CASSQDTRSPLHF.